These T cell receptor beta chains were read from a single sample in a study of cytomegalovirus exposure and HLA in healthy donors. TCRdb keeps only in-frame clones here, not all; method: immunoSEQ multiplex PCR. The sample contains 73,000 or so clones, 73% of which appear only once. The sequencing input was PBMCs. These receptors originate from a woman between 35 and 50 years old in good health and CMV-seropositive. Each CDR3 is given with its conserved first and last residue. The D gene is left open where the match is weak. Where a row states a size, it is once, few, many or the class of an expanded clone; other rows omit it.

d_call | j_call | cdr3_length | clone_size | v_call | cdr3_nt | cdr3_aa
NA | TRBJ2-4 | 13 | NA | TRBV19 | TGTGCCAGTAGTATCGGACAGAGAAACATTCAGTACTTC | CASSIGQRNIQYF
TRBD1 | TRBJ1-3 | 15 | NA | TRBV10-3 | TGTGCCATCAGAGGACAGGAGCTATCTGGAAACACCATATATTTT | CAIRGQELSGNTIYF
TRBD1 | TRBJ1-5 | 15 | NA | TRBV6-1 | TGTGCCAGCAGTGCGGGACAGGGGAGTTCGCAGCCCCAGCATTTT | CASSAGQGSSQPQHF
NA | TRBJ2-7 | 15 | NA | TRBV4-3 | TGCGCCAGCAGCCAAGACCGATTCGCGGGCTACGAGCAGTACTTC | CASSQDRFAGYEQYF
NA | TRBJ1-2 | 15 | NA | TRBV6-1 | TGTGCCAGCAGTGAAGCGGCGCAGGGCTACTATGGCTACACCTTC | CASSEAAQGYYGYTF
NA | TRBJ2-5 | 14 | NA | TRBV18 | TGTGCCAGCTCACCGGCCAGGGGTACGGAGACCCAGTACTTC | CASSPARGTETQYF
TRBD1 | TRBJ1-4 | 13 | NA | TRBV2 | TGTGCCAGCAGTGGCGGGACAGGGGAAAAACTGTTTTTT | CASSGGTGEKLFF
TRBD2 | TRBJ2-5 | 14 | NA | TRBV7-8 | TGTGCCAGCAACCCGAAGCGGGAGAGAGAGACCCAGTACTTC | CASNPKRERETQYF
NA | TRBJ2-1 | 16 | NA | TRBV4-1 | TGCGCCAGCAGCCAAGTGAGAGCAGGGGTTGGTGATGAGCAGTTCTTC | CASSQVRAGVGDEQFF
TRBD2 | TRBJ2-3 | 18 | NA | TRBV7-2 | TGTGCCAGCAGCGGCCGGACTAGCGGGGGGGTAGGAGTAGATACGCAGTATTTT | CASSGRTSGGVGVDTQYF
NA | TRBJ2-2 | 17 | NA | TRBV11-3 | TGTGCCAGCAGCTTCCAACCCGGCGGGGTGAACACCGGGGAGCTGTTTTTT | CASSFQPGGVNTGELFF
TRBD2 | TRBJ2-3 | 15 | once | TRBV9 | TGTGCCAGCAGCCGGGGAGCGGGAGCGAGTGATACGCAGTATTTT | CASSRGAGASDTQYF
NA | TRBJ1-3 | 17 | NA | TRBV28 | TGTGCCAGCAGTTTGGGAGGGAGAGGCCTTTCTGGAAACACCATATATTTT | CASSLGGRGLSGNTIYF
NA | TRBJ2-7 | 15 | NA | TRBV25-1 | TGTGCCAGCAGTGCCCTCACGGGACTCGGTGCCGAGCAGTACTTC | CASSALTGLGAEQYF
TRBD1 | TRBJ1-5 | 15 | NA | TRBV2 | TGTGCCAGCACTACGGCGGGACAGGGGGCTCAGCCCCAGCATTTT | CASTTAGQGAQPQHF
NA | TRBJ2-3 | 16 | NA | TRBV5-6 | TGTGCCAGCAGCTTGGGGACTCCCGGAAGGACAGATACGCAGTATTTT | CASSLGTPGRTDTQYF
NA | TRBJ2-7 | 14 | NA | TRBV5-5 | TGTGCCAGCACCGTTACCGGGACACCCTACGAGCAGTACTTC | CASTVTGTPYEQYF
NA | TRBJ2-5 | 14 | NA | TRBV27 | TGTGCCAGCAGTTATGGCGCAGGTAGAGCGACCCAGTACTTC | CASSYGAGRATQYF
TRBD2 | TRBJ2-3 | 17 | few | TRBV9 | TGTGCCAGCAGCCCACGTTTTGGCGGGGGGCGGGCAGATACGCAGTATTTT | CASSPRFGGGRADTQYF
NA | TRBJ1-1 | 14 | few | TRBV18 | TGTGCCAGCTCCCGGGACTCCAAGGGGACTGAAGCTTTCTTT | CASSRDSKGTEAFF
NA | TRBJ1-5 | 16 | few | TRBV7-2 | TGTGCCAGCAGCTTACAGGGCAACCAATTCAATCAGCCCCAGCATTTT | CASSLQGNQFNQPQHF
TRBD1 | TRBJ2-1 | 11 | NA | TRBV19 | TGTGCCAGTAGTGTACCGGGACAGGAGTTCTTC | CASSVPGQEFF
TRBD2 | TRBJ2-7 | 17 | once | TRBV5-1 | TGCGCCAGCAGCTTAGGACTAGCGGGGGGCGAAACCTACGAGCAGTACTTC | CASSLGLAGGETYEQYF
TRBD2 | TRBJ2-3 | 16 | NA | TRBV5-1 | TGCGCCAGCAGCTTTCTTAGCGGGACGGGAACAGATACGCAGTATTTT | CASSFLSGTGTDTQYF
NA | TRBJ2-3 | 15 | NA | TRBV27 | TGTGCCAGCAGATACCCGGGACTGGGCACAGATACGCAGTATTTT | CASRYPGLGTDTQYF
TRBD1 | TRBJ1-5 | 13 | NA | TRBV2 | TGTGCCAGCAGGGGGACAGTCAATCAGCCCCAGCATTTT | CASRGTVNQPQHF
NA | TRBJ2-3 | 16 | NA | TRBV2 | TGTGCCAGCAGTGAAGCTGGCCTAGCTCCCACAGATACGCAGTATTTT | CASSEAGLAPTDTQYF
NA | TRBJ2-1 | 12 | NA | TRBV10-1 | TGCGCCAGCAGATGCAGGGGCTATGAGCAGTTCTTC | CASRCRGYEQFF
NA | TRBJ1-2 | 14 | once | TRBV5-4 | TGTGCCAGCAGCTTGGTCGGACAGAATTATGGCTACACCTTC | CASSLVGQNYGYTF
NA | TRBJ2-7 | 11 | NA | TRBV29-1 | TGCAGCGTTGTTTATTCCTACGATCAGTACTTC | CSVVYSYDQYF
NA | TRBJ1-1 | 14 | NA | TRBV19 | TGTGCCAGTAGTTACAGGGAGAAGACCACTGAAGCTTTCTTT | CASSYREKTTEAFF
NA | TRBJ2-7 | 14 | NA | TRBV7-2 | TGTGCCAGCAGCTCAAACGCAGGGTTACGCGAGCAGTACTTC | CASSSNAGLREQYF
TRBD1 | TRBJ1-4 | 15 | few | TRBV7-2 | TGTGCCAGCAGCTTACAGACAGGGAAAAATGAAAAACTGTTTTTT | CASSLQTGKNEKLFF
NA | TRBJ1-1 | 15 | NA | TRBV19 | TGTGCCAGTAGTATGAAACGGTACCTGAACACTGAAGCTTTCTTT | CASSMKRYLNTEAFF
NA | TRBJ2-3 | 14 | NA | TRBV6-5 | TGTGCCAGCAGCCGCACACAGGTGACAGATACGCAGTATTTT | CASSRTQVTDTQYF
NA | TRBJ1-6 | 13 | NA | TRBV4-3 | TGCGCCAGCAGCCAAGAGCGGCATTCACCCCTCCACTTT | CASSQERHSPLHF
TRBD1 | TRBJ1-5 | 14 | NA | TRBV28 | TGTGCCAGCAGTGGACAGGGAGTAACTCAGCCCCAGCATTTT | CASSGQGVTQPQHF
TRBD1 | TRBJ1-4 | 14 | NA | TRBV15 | TGTGCCACCAGCAGACTAACAGGGGCGGAAAAACTGTTTTTT | CATSRLTGAEKLFF
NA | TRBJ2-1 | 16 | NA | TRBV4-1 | TGCGCCAGCAGCCAAGTCTCGGCGGATTCTTACAATGAGCAGTTCTTC | CASSQVSADSYNEQFF
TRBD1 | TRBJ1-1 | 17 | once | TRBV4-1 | TGCGCCAGCAGCCAACGAAGCGGAGAGATCTGGACAGGGAGAGCTTTCTTT | CASSQRSGEIWTGRAFF
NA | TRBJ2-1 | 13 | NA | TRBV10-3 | TGTGCCATCTTTGCAGGGGTGGGTAATGAGCAGTTCTTC | CAIFAGVGNEQFF
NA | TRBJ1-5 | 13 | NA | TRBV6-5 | TGTGCCAGCACTAGAGAGAGCAATCAGCCCCAGCATTTT | CASTRESNQPQHF
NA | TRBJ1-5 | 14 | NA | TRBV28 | TGTGCCAGCAGTTTCCGGTCGGACACTCAGCCCCAGCATTTT | CASSFRSDTQPQHF